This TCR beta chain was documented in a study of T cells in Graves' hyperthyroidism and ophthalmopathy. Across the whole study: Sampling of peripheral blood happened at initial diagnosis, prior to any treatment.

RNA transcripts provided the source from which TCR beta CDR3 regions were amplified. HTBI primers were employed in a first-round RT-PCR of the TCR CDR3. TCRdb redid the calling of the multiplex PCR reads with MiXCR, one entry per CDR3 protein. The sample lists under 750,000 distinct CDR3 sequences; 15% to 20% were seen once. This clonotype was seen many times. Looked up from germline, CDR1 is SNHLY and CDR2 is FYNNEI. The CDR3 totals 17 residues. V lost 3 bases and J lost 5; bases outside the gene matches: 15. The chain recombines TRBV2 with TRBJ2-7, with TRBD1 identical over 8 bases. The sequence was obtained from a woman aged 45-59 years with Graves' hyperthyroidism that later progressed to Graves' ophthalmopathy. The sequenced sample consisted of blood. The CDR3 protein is CASSEGQASPEVDEQYF. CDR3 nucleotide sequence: TGTGCCAGCAGTGAGGGACAGGCTTCCCCGGAGGTGGACGAGCAGTACTTC.